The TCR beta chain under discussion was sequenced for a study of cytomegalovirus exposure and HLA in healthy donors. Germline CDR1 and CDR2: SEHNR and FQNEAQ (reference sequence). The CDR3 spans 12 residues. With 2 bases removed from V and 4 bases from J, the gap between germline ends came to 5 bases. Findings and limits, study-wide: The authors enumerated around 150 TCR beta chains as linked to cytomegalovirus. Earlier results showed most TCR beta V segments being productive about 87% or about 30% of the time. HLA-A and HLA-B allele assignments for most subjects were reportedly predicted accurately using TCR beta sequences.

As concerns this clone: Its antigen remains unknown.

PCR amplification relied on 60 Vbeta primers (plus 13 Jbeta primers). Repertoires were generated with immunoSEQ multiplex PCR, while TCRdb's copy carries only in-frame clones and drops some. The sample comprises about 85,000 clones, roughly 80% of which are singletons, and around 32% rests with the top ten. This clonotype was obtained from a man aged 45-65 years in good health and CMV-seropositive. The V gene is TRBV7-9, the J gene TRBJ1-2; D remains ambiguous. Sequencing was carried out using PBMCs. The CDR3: CASSLNIYGYTF. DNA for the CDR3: TGTGCCAGCAGCTTAAATATCTATGGCTACACCTTC. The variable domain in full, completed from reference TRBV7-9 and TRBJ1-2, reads DTGVSQNPRHKITKRGQNVTFRCDPISEHNRLYWYRQTLGQGPEFLTYFQNEAQLEKSRLLSDRFSAERPKGSFSTLEIQRTEQGDSAMYLCASSLNIYGYTFGSGTRLTVV.